The present T cell receptor (beta chain) was sequenced within a study of T cells in Graves' hyperthyroidism and ophthalmopathy. Per germline, CDR1 SGHRS and CDR2 YFSETQ. The CDR3 is 14 residues long. V gave up 1 base and J gave up 7 bases; unmatched junction bases: 7. Ophthalmopathy patients all had a Clinical Activity Score of at least 3, a NOSPECS grade of at least 4 and disease under 3 months old. This clonotype was counted at least ten times. The TCR beta CDR3 regions underwent amplification using RNA transcripts as the source. The TCR CDR3 was amplified in a first-round RT-PCR using the HTBI primer set. TCRdb processed the multiplex PCR reads anew with MiXCR; each CDR3 protein has one entry. Of 660,000 or so distinct CDR3 sequences listed, about a fifth are singletons.

The chain carries TRBV5-1 and TRBJ2-7; TRBD2 matches 8 bases. The sequence came from a man aged 25 to 45 with Graves' ophthalmopathy. The sample consisted of blood. CDR3 residues: CASSLTGTSWEQYF. CDR3 coding DNA: TGCGCCAGCAGCTTGACAGGGACTAGTTGGGAGCAGTACTTC.